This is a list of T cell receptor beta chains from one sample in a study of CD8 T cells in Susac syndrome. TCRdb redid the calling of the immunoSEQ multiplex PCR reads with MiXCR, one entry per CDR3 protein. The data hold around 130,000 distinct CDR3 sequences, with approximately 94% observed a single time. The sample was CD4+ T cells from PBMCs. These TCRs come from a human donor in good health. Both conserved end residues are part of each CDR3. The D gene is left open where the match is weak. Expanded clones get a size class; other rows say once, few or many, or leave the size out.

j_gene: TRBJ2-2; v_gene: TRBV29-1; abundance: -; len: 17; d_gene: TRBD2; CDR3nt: TGCAGCGGAGGGACTAGCGGGTGGACTTCGAACACCGGGGAGCTGTTTTTT; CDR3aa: CSGGTSGWTSNTGELFF
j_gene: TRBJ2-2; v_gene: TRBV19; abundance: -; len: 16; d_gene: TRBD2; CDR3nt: TGTGCCAGTAGTATAGTTACGGGAGGGAACACCGGGGAGCTGTTTTTT; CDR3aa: CASSIVTGGNTGELFF
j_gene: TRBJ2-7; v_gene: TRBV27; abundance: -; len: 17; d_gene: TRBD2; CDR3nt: TGTGCCAGCAGTCCCCTACTAGCGGGAGGAAACCCGCCCGAGCAGTACTTC; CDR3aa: CASSPLLAGGNPPEQYF
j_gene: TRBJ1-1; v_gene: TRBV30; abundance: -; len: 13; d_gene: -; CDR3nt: TGTGCCTGGAGTTTTGGGGGCAACACTGAAGCTTTCTTT; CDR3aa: CAWSFGGNTEAFF
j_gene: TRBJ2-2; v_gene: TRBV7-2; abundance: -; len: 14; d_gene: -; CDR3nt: TGTGCCAGCAGCCTTAGTAGTATGTCCGGGGAGCTGTTTTTT; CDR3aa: CASSLSSMSGELFF
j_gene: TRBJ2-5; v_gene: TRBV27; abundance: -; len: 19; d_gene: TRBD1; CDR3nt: TGTGCCACCCGGTCTCTCTTCGCCGGACAGGGAGCTTTCGTAGAGACCCAGTACTTC; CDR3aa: CATRSLFAGQGAFVETQYF
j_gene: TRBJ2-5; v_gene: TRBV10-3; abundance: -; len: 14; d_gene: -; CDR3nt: TGTGCCATCAGTGAATCTGCGGGTCAAGAGACCCAGTACTTC; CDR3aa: CAISESAGQETQYF
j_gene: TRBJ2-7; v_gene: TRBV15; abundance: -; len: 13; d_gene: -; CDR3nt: TGTGCCACCAGCAGAGAGGACATCTACGAGCAGTACTTC; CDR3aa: CATSREDIYEQYF
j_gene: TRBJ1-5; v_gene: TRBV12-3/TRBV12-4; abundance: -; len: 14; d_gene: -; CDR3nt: TGTGCCAGCAGTAAACAGGGTTCGCTTCAGCCCCAGCATTTT; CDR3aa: CASSKQGSLQPQHF
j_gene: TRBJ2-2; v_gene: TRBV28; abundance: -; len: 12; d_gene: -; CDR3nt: TGTGCCAGCCTGAAAAATACCGGGGAGCTGTTTTTT; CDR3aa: CASLKNTGELFF
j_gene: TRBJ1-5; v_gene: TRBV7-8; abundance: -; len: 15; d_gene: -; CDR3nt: TGTGCCAGCAGCTTGCTAAGGGTTGGCAATCAGCCCCAGCATTTT; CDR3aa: CASSLLRVGNQPQHF
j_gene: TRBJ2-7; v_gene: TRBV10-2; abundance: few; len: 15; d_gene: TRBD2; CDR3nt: TGCGCCAGCAGGGGGACTAGCGGGACCATGGGCGAGCAGTACTTC; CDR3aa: CASRGTSGTMGEQYF
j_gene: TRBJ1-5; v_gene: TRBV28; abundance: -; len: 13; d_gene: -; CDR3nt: TGTGCCAGCAGTTTACGGGGCGCAGGGCCCCAGCATTTT; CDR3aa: CASSLRGAGPQHF
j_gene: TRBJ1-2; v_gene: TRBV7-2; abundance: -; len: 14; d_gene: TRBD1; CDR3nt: TGTGCCAGCAGCCCGGACAGGGGATCCTATGGCTACACCTTC; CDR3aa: CASSPDRGSYGYTF
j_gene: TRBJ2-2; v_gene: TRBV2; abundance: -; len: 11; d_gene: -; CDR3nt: TGTGCCAGCATTAGCACCGGGGAGCTGTTTTTT; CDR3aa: CASISTGELFF
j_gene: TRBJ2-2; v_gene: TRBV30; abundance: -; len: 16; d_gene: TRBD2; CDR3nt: TGTGCCTGGAGTGGGACCCGGACTAGTGTCCCCGGGGAGCTGTTTTTT; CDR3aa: CAWSGTRTSVPGELFF
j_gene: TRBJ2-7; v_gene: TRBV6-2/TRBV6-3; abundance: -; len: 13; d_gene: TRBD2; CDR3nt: TGTGCCAGCAGTAGCGGGAGATCCTACGAGCAGTACTTC; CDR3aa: CASSSGRSYEQYF
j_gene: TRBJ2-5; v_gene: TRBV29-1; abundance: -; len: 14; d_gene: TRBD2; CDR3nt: TGCAGCGTCTTAGCGGGAGGCCACCAAGAGACCCAGTACTTC; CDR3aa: CSVLAGGHQETQYF
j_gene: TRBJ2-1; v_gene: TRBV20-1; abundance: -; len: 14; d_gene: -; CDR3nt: TGCAGTGCTAGACCCCTGAGCGTCGGGGATGAGCAGTTCTTC; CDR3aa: CSARPLSVGDEQFF
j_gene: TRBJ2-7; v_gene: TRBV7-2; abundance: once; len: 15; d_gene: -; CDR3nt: TGTGCCAGCAGCTTATCCGGCGGAGGGAGGTACGAGCAGTACTTC; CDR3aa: CASSLSGGGRYEQYF
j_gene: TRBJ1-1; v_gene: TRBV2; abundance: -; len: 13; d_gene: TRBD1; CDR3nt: TGTGCCAGCAGGAGGCAGGGGGAGTCTGAAGCTTTCTTT; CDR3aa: CASRRQGESEAFF
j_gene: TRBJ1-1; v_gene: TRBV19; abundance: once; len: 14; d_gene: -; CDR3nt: TGTGCCAGTAAAACGGGACTTTGGAACACTGAAGCTTTCTTT; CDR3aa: CASKTGLWNTEAFF
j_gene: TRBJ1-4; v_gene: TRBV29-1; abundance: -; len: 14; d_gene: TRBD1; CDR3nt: TGCAGCGTAGCGGACAGGGGGAGTAATGAAAAACTGTTTTTT; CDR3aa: CSVADRGSNEKLFF
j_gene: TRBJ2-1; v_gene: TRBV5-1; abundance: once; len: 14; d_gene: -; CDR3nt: TGCGCCAGCAGCTTGAGAGTGGGAGCAGATGAGCAGTTCTTC; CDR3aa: CASSLRVGADEQFF
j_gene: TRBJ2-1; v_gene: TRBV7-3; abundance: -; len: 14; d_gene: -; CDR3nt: TGTGCCAGCAGCCAACTAGGGTCTTCCGATGAGCAGTTCTTC; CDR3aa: CASSQLGSSDEQFF
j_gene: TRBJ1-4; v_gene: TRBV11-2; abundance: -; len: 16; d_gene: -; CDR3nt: TGTGCCAGCAGCTTAGGAGGGTACATGACTAATGAAAAACTGTTTTTT; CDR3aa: CASSLGGYMTNEKLFF
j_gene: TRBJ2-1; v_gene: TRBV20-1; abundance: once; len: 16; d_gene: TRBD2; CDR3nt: TGCAGTGCTACCCAGAAAGAGCGGGAGGTGTACAATGAGCAGTTCTTC; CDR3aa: CSATQKEREVYNEQFF
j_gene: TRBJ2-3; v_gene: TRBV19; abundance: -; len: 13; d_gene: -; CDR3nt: TGTGCCAGTAGTTCCCGGGACCTTAATACGCAGTATTTT; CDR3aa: CASSSRDLNTQYF
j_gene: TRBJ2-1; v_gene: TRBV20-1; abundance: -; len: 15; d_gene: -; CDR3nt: TGCAGTGCTAGACCCCCCGGACTAAAGAACAATGAGCAGTTCTTC; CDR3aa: CSARPPGLKNNEQFF
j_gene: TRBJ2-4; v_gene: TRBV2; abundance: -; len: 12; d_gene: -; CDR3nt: TGTGCCAGGAGCTCTCAGGGGAACATTCAGTACTTC; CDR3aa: CARSSQGNIQYF
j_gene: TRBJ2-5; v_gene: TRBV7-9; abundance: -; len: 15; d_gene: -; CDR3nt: TGTGCCAGCAGCTTAACGGCGGCCGTCGGGGAGACCCAGTACTTC; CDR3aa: CASSLTAAVGETQYF
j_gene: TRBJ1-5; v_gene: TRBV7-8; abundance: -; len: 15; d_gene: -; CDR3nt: TGTGCCAGCAGCTCGGGACAAACTAGCAATCAGCCCCAGCATTTT; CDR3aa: CASSSGQTSNQPQHF
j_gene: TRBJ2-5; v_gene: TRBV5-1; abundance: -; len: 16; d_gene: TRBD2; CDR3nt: TGCGCCAGCAGCCAAGGGACTAGCGGAGTACAAGAGACCCAGTACTTC; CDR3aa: CASSQGTSGVQETQYF
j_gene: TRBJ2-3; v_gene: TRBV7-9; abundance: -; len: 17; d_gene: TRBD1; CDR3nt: TGTGCCAGCAGCTCACCAGAGGGACAGAGCCTGATTGATACGCAGTATTTT; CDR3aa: CASSSPEGQSLIDTQYF
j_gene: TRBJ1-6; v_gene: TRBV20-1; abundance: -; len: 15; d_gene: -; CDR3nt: TGCAGTGCTAGAAGATCCGACTCCTATAATTCACCCCTCCACTTT; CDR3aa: CSARRSDSYNSPLHF
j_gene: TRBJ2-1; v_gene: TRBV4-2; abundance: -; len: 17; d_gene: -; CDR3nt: TGTGCCAGCAGCCCCCGTCACCTCGGAAGCTCCTACAATGAGCAGTTCTTC; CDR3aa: CASSPRHLGSSYNEQFF
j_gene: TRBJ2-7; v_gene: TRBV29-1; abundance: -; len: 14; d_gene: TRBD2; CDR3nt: TGCAGCGTTGGCCCTAGCGGGAGCACCAACGAGCAGTACTTC; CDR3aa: CSVGPSGSTNEQYF
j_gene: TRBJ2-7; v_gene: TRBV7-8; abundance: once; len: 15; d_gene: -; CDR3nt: TGTGCCAGCAGCGCGTATACCGGGCCCTGGGAGGAGCAGTACTTC; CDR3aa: CASSAYTGPWEEQYF
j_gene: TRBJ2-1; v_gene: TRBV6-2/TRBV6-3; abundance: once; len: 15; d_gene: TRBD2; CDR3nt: TGTGCCAGCAGTTACGGGACTAGCGGGAGGGCCGAGCAGTTCTTC; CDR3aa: CASSYGTSGRAEQFF
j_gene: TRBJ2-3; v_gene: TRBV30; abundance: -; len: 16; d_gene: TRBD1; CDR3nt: TGTGCCACCGGCCTTCTCGGGACAGGGGTGACAGATACGCAGTATTTT; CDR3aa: CATGLLGTGVTDTQYF
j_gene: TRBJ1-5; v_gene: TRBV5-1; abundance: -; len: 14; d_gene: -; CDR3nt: TGCGCCAGCAGCCGGGACGGCCGCAATCAGCCCCAGCATTTT; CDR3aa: CASSRDGRNQPQHF
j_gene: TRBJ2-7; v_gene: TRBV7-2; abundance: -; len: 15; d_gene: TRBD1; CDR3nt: TGTGCCAGCAGCTTAGTGGGACAGGGTATCTACGAGCAGTACTTC; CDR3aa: CASSLVGQGIYEQYF
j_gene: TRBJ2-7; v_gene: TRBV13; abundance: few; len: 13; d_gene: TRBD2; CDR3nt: TGTGCCAGCAGCTTCTATCAAGCGGGGGAGCAGTACTTC; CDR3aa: CASSFYQAGEQYF
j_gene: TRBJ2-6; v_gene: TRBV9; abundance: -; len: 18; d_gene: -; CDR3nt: TGTGCCACCCGCCCTTTGTCCAGGCCGACCTCTGGGGCCAACGTCCTGACTTTC; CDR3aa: CATRPLSRPTSGANVLTF
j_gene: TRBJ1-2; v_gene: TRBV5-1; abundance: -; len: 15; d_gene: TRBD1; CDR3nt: TGCGCCAGCAGCCTCCCGGGACAGGGGAAGGATGGCTACACCTTC; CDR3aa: CASSLPGQGKDGYTF
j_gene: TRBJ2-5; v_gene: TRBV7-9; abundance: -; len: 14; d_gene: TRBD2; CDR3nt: TGTGCCAGCAGCTATACTAGCGGGGCAGAGACCCAGTACTTC; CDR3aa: CASSYTSGAETQYF
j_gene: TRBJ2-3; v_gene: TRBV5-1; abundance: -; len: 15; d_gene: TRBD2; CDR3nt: TGCGCCAGCAGCGGACTAGCGGGAGGCCCAGATACGCAGTATTTT; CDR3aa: CASSGLAGGPDTQYF
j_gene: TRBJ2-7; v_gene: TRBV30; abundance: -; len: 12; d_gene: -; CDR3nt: TGTGCCTGGAGTGACTTTGGGTACGAGCAGTACTTC; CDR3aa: CAWSDFGYEQYF
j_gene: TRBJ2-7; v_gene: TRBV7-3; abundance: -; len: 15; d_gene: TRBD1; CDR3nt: TGTGCCAGCAGCTTAACGGGGACAGACTCCTACGAGCAGTACTTC; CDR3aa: CASSLTGTDSYEQYF
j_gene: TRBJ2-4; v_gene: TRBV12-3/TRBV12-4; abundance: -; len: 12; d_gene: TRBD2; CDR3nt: TGTGCCAGCAGCCGGACTAGTCTGGTTCAGTACTTC; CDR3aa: CASSRTSLVQYF
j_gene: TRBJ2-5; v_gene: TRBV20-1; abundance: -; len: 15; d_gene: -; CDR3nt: TGCAGTGCTAGAGGTTTTGGGAGGCGAGGAGAGACCCAGTACTTC; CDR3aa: CSARGFGRRGETQYF
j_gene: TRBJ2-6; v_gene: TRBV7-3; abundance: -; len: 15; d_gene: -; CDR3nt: TGTGCCAGCAGCTTAAGATCAACGGGGGCCAACGTCCTGACTTTC; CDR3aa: CASSLRSTGANVLTF
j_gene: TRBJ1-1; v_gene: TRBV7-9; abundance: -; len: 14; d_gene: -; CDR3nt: TGTGCCAGCAGCTTATGGGAGTTGCGGACTGAAGCTTTCTTT; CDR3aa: CASSLWELRTEAFF
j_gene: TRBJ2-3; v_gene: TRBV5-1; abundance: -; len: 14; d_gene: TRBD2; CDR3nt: TGCGCCAGCAGCTTAGCGGGAACCACAGATACGCAGTATTTT; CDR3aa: CASSLAGTTDTQYF
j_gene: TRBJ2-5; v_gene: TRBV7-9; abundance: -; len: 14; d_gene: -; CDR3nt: TGTGCCAGCAGCTTAGACAGTACCCAAGAGACCCAGTACTTC; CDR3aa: CASSLDSTQETQYF
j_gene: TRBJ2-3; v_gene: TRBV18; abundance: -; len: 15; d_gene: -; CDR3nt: TGTGCCAGCTCGCTGAGCAGGGCGAGCGGGGATACGCAGTATTTT; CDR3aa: CASSLSRASGDTQYF
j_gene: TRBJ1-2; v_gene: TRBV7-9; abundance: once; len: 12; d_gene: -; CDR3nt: TGTGCCAGCAGCTTAGAGGAGGGATCCTACACCTTC; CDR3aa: CASSLEEGSYTF
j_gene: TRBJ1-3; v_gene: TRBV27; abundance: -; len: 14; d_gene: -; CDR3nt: TGTGCCAGCAGTCCCGGGACCTACGGAAACACCATATATTTT; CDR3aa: CASSPGTYGNTIYF
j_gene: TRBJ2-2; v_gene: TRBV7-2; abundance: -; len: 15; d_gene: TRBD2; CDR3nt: TGTGCCAGCAGCTCACCGGGACTAGAGGCCGGGGAGCTGTTTTTT; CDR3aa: CASSSPGLEAGELFF